The next 14 T cell receptor beta chains were all read from a single sample in a study of cytomegalovirus exposure and HLA in healthy donors. Only in-frame clones appear in the TCRdb table, and some are missing; sequencing was by immunoSEQ multiplex PCR. The data show under 250,000 clones, about 83% seen once. The sample taken for sequencing was PBMCs. Receptors were obtained from a man younger than 35 in good health and CMV-seronegative.

The chain is built from TRBV15 and TRBJ2-2, with a possible D match to TRBD1 (5 bases). CDR1 and CDR2 from the germline V gene are LNHNV and YYDKDF (reference sequence). V was shortened by 0 bases and J by 4 bases, with 12 bases between the two germline ends. The CDR3 runs 16 residues. Here the CDR3 reads CATSREEQAVTGELFF. In nucleotides, the CDR3 is TGTGCCACCAGCAGAGAGGAACAGGCCGTCACCGGGGAGCTGTTTTTT.

This chain uses TRBV5-8 with TRBJ2-2; D possibly corresponds to TRBD2 (6 bases). Germline V gene data show CDR1 as SGHTS and CDR2 as YDEGEE. This CDR3 is 20 amino acids long. Between the trimmed V and J ends, which lost 0 bases and 3 bases, there was a span of 24 bases. The CDR3 sequence: CASSLAQGGYRGTDTGELFF. The CDR3 DNA sequence: TGTGCCAGCAGCTTGGCCCAGGGCGGATACCGGGGGACGGACACCGGGGAGCTGTTTTTT.

The DNA for the CDR3 is TGCGCCAGCAGCGCCGGCAGGGGAGTATATACGCAGTATTTT. This gives the protein CASSAGRGVYTQYF. The chain recombines TRBV10-1 with TRBJ2-3, with D maybe TRBD1 (6 bases). The CDR3 is 14 amino acids. Looked up from germline, CDR1 is WNHNN and CDR2 is SYGVQD (reference sequence). Trimming left V 6 bases short and J 7 bases short, with 17 bases between.

The chain carries TRBV13 and TRBJ1-2, with D maybe TRBD1 (5 bases). The CDR3 has 15 amino acids. V dropped 4 bases and J dropped 2 bases, with 14 bases sitting between them. The germline CDR1 and CDR2 sequences are PRHDT and FYEKMQ (reference sequence). CDR3 protein: CASSSDIQNNYGYTF. The CDR3 nucleotides read TGTGCCAGCAGCTCGGACATACAGAACAACTATGGCTACACCTTC.

V gene TRBV5-1 combines with J gene TRBJ1-6, with TRBD1 matching 7 bases. This CDR3 has 14 residues. Germline CDR1 SGHRS, CDR2 YFSETQ. Losses at the gene ends were 4 bases for V and 8 bases for J; bases not matched to a gene: 6. CDR3 sequence reads: CASSPADRDSPLHF. DNA of the CDR3: TGCGCCAGCAGCCCAGCAGACAGGGATTCACCCCTCCACTTT.

The rearrangement uses TRBV11-2 and TRBJ2-3, with TRBD2 identical over 9 bases. The CDR3 spans 13 residues. Trimming removed 8 bases from V and 4 bases from J; junction bases left unmatched: 4. Germline assignment: CDR1 SGHAT and CDR2 FQNNGV. CDR3 bases: TGTGCCAGCGGGCGGGGGGGCGCAGATACGCAGTATTTT. Amino acids: CASGRGGADTQYF.

V and J are TRBV18 and TRBJ1-4, with a weak D call TRBD1 (6 bases). This CDR3 region has 14 residues. V was cut by 3 bases and J by 4 bases, with 9 bases left in between. Germline CDR1 reads KGHSH; CDR2 reads LQKENI. The CDR3 reads CASSPGTYNEKLFF. The DNA of the CDR3 is TGTGCCAGCTCACCCGGGACATATAATGAAAAACTGTTTTTT.

In its sample, this clone was seen once. The junction does not match germline at one end; this may be a read error. The chain is built from TRBV5-4 and TRBJ1-5; D possibly corresponds to TRBD1 (6 bases). The germline V gene has CDR1 SGHNT and CDR2 YYREEE (reference sequence). CDR3 length equals 14 residues. CDR3 in amino acids: CASSSQGGNQSQHF. The CDR3 region has the DNA TGTGCCAGCAGCTCACAGGGTGGCAATCAGTCCCAGCATTTT.

This chain links TRBV4-3 with TRBJ2-7; 7 nucleotides line up with TRBD2. The CDR3 contains 13 residues. Per the germline V gene, CDR1 is LGHNA and CDR2 is YSLEER. J gave up 2 bases and V 8 bases, and 6 bases lay outside the gene matches. CDR3 in DNA: TGCGCCAGCGGGGAGGGGCTAGCCTACGAGCAGTACTTC. It translates to CASGEGLAYEQYF.

This clone was seen only once. The J gene is TRBJ2-7, the V gene TRBV7-8; 7 bases line up with TRBD1. Germline V gene lookup returns CDR1 SGHVS and CDR2 FQNEAQ. Trimming took 4 bases from V and 2 from J; bases not matched to a gene: 5. The CDR3 extends over 14 amino acids. The CDR3 protein is CASSSSGTAYEQYF. CDR3 nucleotides: TGTGCCAGCAGCTCATCCGGGACAGCCTACGAGCAGTACTTC.

V and J are TRBV27 and TRBJ2-7; 9 nucleotides line up with TRBD1. Trimming cost V 6 bases and J 5 bases; bases outside gene matches: 8. This CDR3 comprises 14 residues. Germline V gene data show CDR1 as MNHEY and CDR2 as SMNVEV (reference sequence). The CDR3 DNA follows: TGTGCCAGCAGCCAACAGGGGGCGATCCACGAGCAGTACTTC. Translated: CASSQQGAIHEQYF.

The table lists this clone with a count of one. The chain couples TRBV6-5 to TRBJ2-1; TRBD1 might be the D (6 bases). Deletions cut 6 bases from V and 9 bases from J, with 12 bases between. There are 12 residues in the CDR3. The germline gives CDR1 MNHEY, CDR2 SVGAGI. CDR3 sequence reads: CASRQGSGEQFF. The DNA for the CDR3 is TGTGCCAGCAGACAGGGATCTGGTGAGCAGTTCTTC.

This chain joins TRBV25-1 and TRBJ2-3, with 10 bases identical to TRBD1. Germline V gene data show CDR1 as MGHDK and CDR2 as SYGVNS. The V segment lost 5 bases and the J segment 4 bases; nucleotides outside the gene matches: 9. This CDR3 is built from 16 residues. The CDR3 sequence is CASSYSPGQGSDTQYF. CDR3 coding DNA: TGTGCCAGCAGTTATAGCCCGGGACAGGGGTCAGATACGCAGTATTTT.

This rearrangement joins TRBV28 to TRBJ1-5, with 7 nucleotides matching TRBD1. Trimming took 2 bases from V and 6 from J; bases not matched to a gene: 4. The germline V gene has CDR1 MDHEN and CDR2 SYDVKM. This CDR3 contains 14 residues. Written as DNA, the CDR3 is TGTGCCAGCAGTTTAAGAGGGGGCGGTCAGCCCCAGCATTTT. It is translated as CASSLRGGGQPQHF.